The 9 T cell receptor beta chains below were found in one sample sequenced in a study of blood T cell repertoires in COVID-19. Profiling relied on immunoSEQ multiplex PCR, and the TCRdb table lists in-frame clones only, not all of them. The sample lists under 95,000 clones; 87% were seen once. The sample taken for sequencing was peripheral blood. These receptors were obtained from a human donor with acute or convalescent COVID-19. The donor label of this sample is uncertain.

The DNA for the CDR3 is TGTGCCAGCAGCCATGGGGCAGGGGGAGGCTACGAGCAGTACTTC. Its protein product is CASSHGAGGGYEQYF. The chain links TRBV6-6 to TRBJ2-7; tentative D call: TRBD1 (7 bases). This CDR3 spans 15 amino acids. V was pared by 6 bases and J by 3 bases, with 18 bases between. Germline loops: CDR1 MNHNY, CDR2 SVGAGI (reference sequence).

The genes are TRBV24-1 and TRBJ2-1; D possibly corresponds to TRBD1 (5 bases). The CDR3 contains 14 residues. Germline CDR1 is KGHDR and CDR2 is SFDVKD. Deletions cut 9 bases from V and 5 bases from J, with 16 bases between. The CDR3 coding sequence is TGTGCCACCCGGGCAGAAACAGGTAACAATGAGCAGTTCTTC. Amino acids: CATRAETGNNEQFF.

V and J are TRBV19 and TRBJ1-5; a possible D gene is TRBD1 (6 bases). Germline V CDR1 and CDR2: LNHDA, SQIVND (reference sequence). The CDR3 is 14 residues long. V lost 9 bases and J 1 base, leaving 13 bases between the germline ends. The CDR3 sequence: CASGAQGSNQPQHF. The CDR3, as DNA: TGTGCCAGCGGAGCCCAGGGGAGCAATCAGCCCCAGCATTTT.

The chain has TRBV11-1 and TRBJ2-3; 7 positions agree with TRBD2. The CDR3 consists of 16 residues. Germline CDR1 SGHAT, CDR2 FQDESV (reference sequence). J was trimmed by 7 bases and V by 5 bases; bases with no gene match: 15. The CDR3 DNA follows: TGTGCCAGCAGCCGTCGTGGCGGGGGACTTTCGCATACGCAGTATTTT. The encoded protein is CASSRRGGGLSHTQYF.

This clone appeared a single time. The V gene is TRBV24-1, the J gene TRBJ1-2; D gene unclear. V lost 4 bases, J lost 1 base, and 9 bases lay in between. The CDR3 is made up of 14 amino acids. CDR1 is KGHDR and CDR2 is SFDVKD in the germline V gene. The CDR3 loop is CATSDPVYNYGYTF. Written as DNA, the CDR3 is TGTGCCACCAGTGACCCCGTCTATAACTATGGCTACACCTTC.

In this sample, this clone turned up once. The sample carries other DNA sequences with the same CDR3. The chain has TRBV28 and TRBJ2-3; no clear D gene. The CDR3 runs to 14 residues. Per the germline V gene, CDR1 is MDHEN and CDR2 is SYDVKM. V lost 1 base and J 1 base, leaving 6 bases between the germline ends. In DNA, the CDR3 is TGTGCCAGCAGTTTATACCGGGGCACAGATACGCAGTATTTT. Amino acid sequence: CASSLYRGTDTQYF. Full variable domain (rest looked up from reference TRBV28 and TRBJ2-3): DVKVTQSSRYLVKRTGEKVFLECVQDMDHENMFWYRQDPGLGLRLIYFSYDVKMKEKGDIPEGYSVSREKKERFSLILESASTNQTSMYLCASSLYRGTDTQYFGPGTRLTVL.

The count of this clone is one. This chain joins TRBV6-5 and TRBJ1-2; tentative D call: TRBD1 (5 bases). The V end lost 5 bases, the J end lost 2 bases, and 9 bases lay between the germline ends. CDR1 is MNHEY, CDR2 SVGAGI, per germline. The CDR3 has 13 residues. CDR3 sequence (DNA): TGTGCCAGCAGTCGCACAGGCAACTATGGCTACACCTTC. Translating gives CASSRTGNYGYTF.

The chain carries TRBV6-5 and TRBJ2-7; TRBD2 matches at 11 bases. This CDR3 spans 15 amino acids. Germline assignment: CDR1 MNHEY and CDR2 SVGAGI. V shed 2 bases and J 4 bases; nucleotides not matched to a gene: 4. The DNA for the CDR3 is TGTGCCAGCAGTTACGATACTAGCGGGGGTTACGAGCAGTACTTC. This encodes CASSYDTSGGYEQYF.

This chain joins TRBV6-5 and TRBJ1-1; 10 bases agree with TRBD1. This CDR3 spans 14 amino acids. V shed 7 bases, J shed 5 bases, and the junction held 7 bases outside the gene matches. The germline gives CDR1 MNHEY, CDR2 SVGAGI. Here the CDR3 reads CASTRTGGATEAFF. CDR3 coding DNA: TGTGCCAGCACAAGGACAGGGGGTGCGACTGAAGCTTTCTTT.